This T cell receptor beta chain was sequenced in a study of STAT5B mutations in CD4+ large granular lymphocyte leukemia. Bead-separated CD4+, CD4+CD8+, CD57+ or CD56+ fractions, or PBMC, were used. The germline V gene has CDR1 SGHRS and CDR2 YFSETQ. After removal of 3 bases from V and 0 bases from J, the junction contained 12 bases not matched to a gene. The CDR3 runs 18 residues. As processed by the authors: Lowest detectable productive clonotype frequency was 2.59 x 10-5. Assay: immunoSEQ multiplex PCR; the TCRdb copy retains only in-frame clones and omits some. The V and J calls and clone size come from that table; D and trimming were worked out from the DNA. The repertoire holds 6,000 or so clones, with roughly 74% as singletons.

What was sequenced was PBMCs. This TCR was recovered from a woman aged 70 to 79 with CD4+ T-cell large granular lymphocyte leukemia. J is TRBJ2-3 and V is TRBV5-1; the match to TRBD1 covers 8 bases. CDR3 loop: CASSSVPGQVTSTDTQYF. The CDR3 coding sequence is TGCGCCAGCAGCTCCGTCCCGGGACAGGTTACTAGCACAGATACGCAGTATTTT.